These T cell receptor beta chains were read from a single sample in a study of technical replicates of blood from four donors. Generated by immunoSEQ multiplex PCR, the TCRdb table keeps only in-frame clones and is missing some. The repertoire holds over 60,000 clones, with 85% to 90% as singletons. Source material: PBMCs. Source of these receptors: a human donor in good health. Some clones in this sample may be carry-over from other donors' samples. The CDR3 runs from the conserved cysteine through the conserved F or W. The D gene is left open where the match is weak. A clone size is listed for some rows: how often the clone was seen (once, few, many), or a class if it is expanded.

cdr3_aa | cdr3_nt | d_call | j_call | v_call | clone_size
CSASADTQYF | TGCAGTGCTAGTGCGGATACGCAGTATTTT | . | TRBJ2-3 | TRBV20-1 | .
CASSELHNLSGNTIYF | TGTGCCAGCAGTGAATTACACAATCTCTCTGGAAACACCATATATTTT | . | TRBJ1-3 | TRBV6-1 | .
CATRTSGAEQFF | TGTGCCACAAGGACTAGCGGGGCCGAGCAGTTCTTC | TRBD2 | TRBJ2-1 | TRBV10-3 | .
CASSERSGGSYEQYF | TGTGCCAGCAGTGAGAGATCAGGGGGCTCCTACGAGCAGTACTTC | TRBD1 | TRBJ2-7 | TRBV2 | .
CAWRLPYSSYEQYF | TGTGCCTGGAGACTGCCTTACAGCTCCTACGAGCAGTACTTC | . | TRBJ2-7 | TRBV30 | .
CASSQQGYEQYF | TGTGCCAGCAGCCAACAGGGTTACGAGCAGTACTTC | . | TRBJ2-7 | TRBV7-9 | .
CASSESRLGGYTF | TGTGCCAGCAGTGAATCTCGCCTTGGCGGCTACACCTTC | . | TRBJ1-2 | TRBV25-1 | .
CASSPAIAGGLTDTQYF | TGCGCCAGCAGCCCAGCAATAGCGGGGGGTCTCACAGATACGCAGTATTTT | TRBD2 | TRBJ2-3 | TRBV4-1 | .
CASSRRQATNEKLFF | TGCGCCAGCAGCCGGAGACAGGCGACTAATGAAAAACTGTTTTTT | . | TRBJ1-4 | TRBV4-1 | .
CASSRTGGGGYGYTF | TGTGCCAGCAGCCGGACAGGGGGCGGTGGCTATGGCTACACCTTC | TRBD1 | TRBJ1-2 | TRBV7-2 | .
CASGLTGVNTGELFF | TGCGCCAGCGGACTAACAGGGGTGAACACCGGGGAGCTGTTTTTT | . | TRBJ2-2 | TRBV5-1 | .
CASSSHSYSNYGYTF | TGTGCCAGCAGTTCCCACAGCTACTCTAACTATGGCTACACCTTC | . | TRBJ1-2 | TRBV6-5 | .
CASSLQGASGANVLTF | TGTGCCAGCAGTTTACAGGGGGCGTCTGGGGCCAACGTCCTGACTTTC | TRBD1 | TRBJ2-6 | TRBV7-6 | .
CSVEGSSSGAYEQYF | TGCAGCGTTGAAGGGTCCTCTAGCGGCGCCTACGAGCAGTACTTC | TRBD2 | TRBJ2-7 | TRBV29-1 | .
CASSVTQYPLHF | TGTGCCAGCAGCGTAACACAGTATCCCCTCCACTTT | . | TRBJ1-6 | TRBV7-8 | .
CASRTGGITEAFF | TGTGCCAGTAGAACAGGGGGCATCACTGAAGCTTTCTTT | TRBD1 | TRBJ1-1 | TRBV19 | .
CASSSTGDYNEQFF | TGTGCCAGCAGCTCGACAGGGGACTACAATGAGCAGTTCTTC | TRBD1 | TRBJ2-1 | TRBV11-3 | .
CASSQDLGARTDTQYF | TGCGCCAGCAGCCAAGATTTAGGAGCCCGCACAGATACGCAGTATTTT | . | TRBJ2-3 | TRBV4-3 | .
CAWSLTGNQPQHF | TGTGCCTGGAGCCTAACGGGCAATCAGCCCCAGCATTTT | . | TRBJ1-5 | TRBV30 | .
CASSFLSRADTQYF | TGTGCCAGCAGTTTCCTCAGCAGGGCAGATACGCAGTATTTT | . | TRBJ2-3 | TRBV2 | .
CASSPLSSTDTQYF | TGTGCCAGCTCACCGCTAAGTAGCACAGATACGCAGTATTTT | . | TRBJ2-3 | TRBV18 | once
CAWSVDRLYGYTF | TGTGCCTGGAGTGTCGACAGACTCTATGGCTACACCTTC | . | TRBJ1-2 | TRBV30 | .
CASSSRTGGTNEKLFF | TGTGCCAGCTCATCTCGGACAGGGGGGACTAATGAAAAACTGTTTTTT | TRBD1 | TRBJ1-4 | TRBV18 | .
CASSLDRYNSPLHF | TGTGCCAGCAGTTTAGACAGATATAATTCACCCCTCCACTTT | . | TRBJ1-6 | TRBV5-6 | few
CSVDGQGNEQYF | TGCAGCGTTGACGGCCAGGGAAACGAGCAGTACTTC | . | TRBJ2-7 | TRBV29-1 | .
CASSQGGGTMPNEQFF | TGCGCCAGCAGCCAGGGAGGGGGGACCATGCCCAATGAGCAGTTCTTC | . | TRBJ2-1 | TRBV4-1 | .
CATSTKGSAMNTGELFF | TGTGCCACCAGCACCAAGGGGTCGGCGATGAACACCGGGGAGCTGTTTTTT | . | TRBJ2-2 | TRBV15 | .
CASSPNAPGQFYGYTF | TGTGCCAGCTCACCAAATGCTCCGGGACAATTCTATGGCTACACCTTC | . | TRBJ1-2 | TRBV18 | .
CASSHGDRNTEAFF | TGTGCCAGCAGCCATGGGGACAGGAACACTGAAGCTTTCTTT | TRBD1 | TRBJ1-1 | TRBV5-4 | .
CSVTGQISYNEQFF | TGCAGCGTTACGGGACAGATCTCCTACAATGAGCAGTTCTTC | TRBD1 | TRBJ2-1 | TRBV29-1 | .
CASSSTGGAGYTF | TGTGCCAGCAGTTCCACAGGGGGCGCCGGCTACACCTTC | TRBD1 | TRBJ1-2 | TRBV7-3 | few
CASSPRTGELFF | TGTGCCAGCTCACCGCGAACCGGGGAGCTGTTTTTT | . | TRBJ2-2 | TRBV18 | .
CASSPGHLNEFF | TGTGCCAGCAGCCCCGGACACCTCAACGAGTTCTTC | . | TRBJ2-1 | TRBV5-4 | .